This TCR beta chain stems from a study of identical twins. The junction had 12 bases not matched to a gene; V was cut back by 4 bases and J by 8 bases. The germline CDR1 and CDR2 sequences are MGHRA and YSYEKL. The CDR3 runs 16 residues. General study results and limits: Within twin pairs, the out-of-frame alpha sequences they shared showed excess low generation probability.

One entry per CDR3 protein, called by TCRdb with MiXCR from the 5' RACE reads. The sample lists roughly 350,000 distinct CDR3 sequences; approximately 13% were seen once. This clonotype has more than one count but fewer than ten. What it recognizes is unknown. These same data were also listed under a study on yellow fever vaccine responses in identical twins.

Sequencing was done on a sample of CD8+ T cells sorted from blood. V and J are TRBV4-1 and TRBJ2-1, with 9 bases lining up with TRBD2. The source is a woman under 30 in good health. This CDR3 is CASSLHGSGSGDEQFF. In DNA, the CDR3 is TGCGCCAGCAGCCTACACGGTAGCGGGAGCGGTGATGAGCAGTTCTTC.